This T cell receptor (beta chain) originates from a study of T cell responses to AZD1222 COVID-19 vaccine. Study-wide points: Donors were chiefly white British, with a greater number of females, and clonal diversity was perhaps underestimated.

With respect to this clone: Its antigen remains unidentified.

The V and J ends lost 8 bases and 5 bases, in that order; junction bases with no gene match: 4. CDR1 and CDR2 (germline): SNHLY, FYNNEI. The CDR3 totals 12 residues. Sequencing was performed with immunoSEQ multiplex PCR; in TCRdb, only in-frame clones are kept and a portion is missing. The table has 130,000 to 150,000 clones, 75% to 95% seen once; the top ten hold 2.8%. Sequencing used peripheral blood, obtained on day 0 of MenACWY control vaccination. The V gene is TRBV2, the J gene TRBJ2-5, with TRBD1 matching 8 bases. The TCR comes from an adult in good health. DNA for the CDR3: TGTGCCAGCCGCAGGGGGCAGGAGACCCAGTACTTC. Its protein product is CASRRGQETQYF.